What follows are 20 T cell receptor beta chains derived from one specimen sequenced in a study of control samples from healthy donors and cancer patients. The table came from immunoSEQ multiplex PCR; TCRdb's copy has only in-frame clones and leaves some out. The sample has around 89,000 clones, 82% seen once. The material sequenced was blood. The receptor source for this set is a woman aged 55-70 years in good health.

This sequence joins TRBV28 and TRBJ1-2; the D is unclear. The ends were cut back, 4 bases at V and 4 bases at J, with 13 bases in the middle. The germline V gene encodes CDR1 MDHEN and CDR2 SYDVKM. The CDR3 has 14 amino acids. The DNA for the CDR3 is TGTGCCAGCAGTTCAGAACAGACTATCTATGGCTACACCTTC. Translating it yields CASSSEQTIYGYTF.

The chain carries TRBV10-1 and TRBJ2-3; 7 bases line up with TRBD2. The ends lost 6 bases at V and 3 bases at J; junction bases unmatched: 9. Germline CDR1 and CDR2: WNHNN and SYGVQD (reference sequence). CDR3 size: 15 residues. The DNA of the CDR3 is TGCGCCAGCAGCGCTACCGGGGGGAAAACAGATACGCAGTATTTT. It codes for CASSATGGKTDTQYF.

The rearrangement links TRBV6-1 to TRBJ2-6, with no clear D. CDR3 size: 17 residues. V was shortened by 4 bases and J by 0 bases, with 13 bases between the two germline ends. Germline V gene lookup returns CDR1 MNHNS and CDR2 SASEGT. The DNA of the CDR3 is TGTGCCAGCAGTGGAACTTCGACGACCTCTGGGGCCAACGTCCTGACTTTC. Amino acid sequence: CASSGTSTTSGANVLTF.

The chain recombines TRBV20-1 with TRBJ1-2; D gene unclear. This CDR3 is 11 amino acids long. Germline CDR1 DFQATT, CDR2 SNEGSKA (reference sequence). The V end lost 4 bases, the J end lost 4 bases, and 7 bases lay between the germline ends. The CDR3 DNA is TGCAGTGCTATCGGGCTCTATGGCTACACCTTC. Its translation is CSAIGLYGYTF.

J is TRBJ2-6 and V is TRBV5-1; the D gene is possibly TRBD1 (6 bases). Trimming took off 2 bases at V and 4 bases at J, with 16 bases between the two ends. The CDR3 covers 17 residues. Germline-derived CDR1 and CDR2 are SGHRS and YFSETQ. CDR3 sequence (DNA): TGCGCCAGCAGCTTATTAGGGGGAATCTCCGGGGCCAACGTCCTGACTTTC. Encoded protein: CASSLLGGISGANVLTF.

The chain recombines TRBV11-3 with TRBJ2-2; 8 nucleotides align to TRBD1. Germline CDR1 is SGHNT and CDR2 is YENEEA. V shed 4 bases, J shed 6 bases, and the junction held 4 bases outside the gene matches. The CDR3 loop spans 14 amino acids. This CDR3 is CASSSRTGPGELFF. The CDR3 bases are TGTGCCAGCAGCTCCCGGACAGGGCCCGGGGAGCTGTTTTTT. The full variable domain, completed using reference TRBV11-3 and TRBJ2-2, is EAGVVQSPRYKIIEKKQPVAFWCNPISGHNTLYWYLQNLGQGPELLIRYENEEAVDDSQLPKDRFSAERLKGVDSTLKIQPAELGDSAVYLCASSSRTGPGELFFGEGSRLTVL.

In its sample, this clone was seen a few times. The rearrangement joins TRBV7-6 to TRBJ2-1; the match to TRBD2 covers 16 bases. From germline, CDR1 is SGHVS and CDR2 FNYEAQ. The CDR3 totals 20 residues. Trimming removed 2 bases from V and 1 base from J; junction bases left unmatched: 8. In DNA, the CDR3 is TGTGCCAGCAGCTTAACCGGGACTAGCGGGGGGGCCGGTTCCTACAATGAGCAGTTCTTC. Protein product: CASSLTGTSGGAGSYNEQFF.

The chain carries TRBV12-3 or TRBV12-4 and TRBJ2-7; the D gene is possibly TRBD1 (6 bases). Trimming removed 5 bases at V and 6 bases at J, with 14 bases between. CDR3 length: 13 residues. CDR3 nucleotides: TGTGCCAGCAGTCCAATTACAGGGTTCGAGCAGTACTTC. As protein: CASSPITGFEQYF.

The V gene is TRBV2, the J gene TRBJ2-2; D might be TRBD2 (5 bases). V was trimmed by 4 bases and J by 1 base, leaving 13 bases between them. The CDR3 consists of 16 residues. Germline V CDR1 and CDR2: SNHLY, FYNNEI. This CDR3 is CASSGTGSENTGELFF. CDR3 in DNA: TGTGCCAGCAGTGGTACGGGGAGCGAGAACACCGGGGAGCTGTTTTTT.

This chain joins TRBV5-4 and TRBJ2-2; 9 positions match TRBD1. Germline V gene lookup returns CDR1 SGHNT and CDR2 YYREEE (reference sequence). V lost 4 bases to trimming and J lost 4 bases; unmatched junction nucleotides: 5. This CDR3 is 15 amino acids long. CDR3 in amino acids: CASSKGQGITGELFF. In DNA form, the CDR3 reads TGTGCCAGCAGCAAGGGACAGGGCATCACCGGGGAGCTGTTTTTT.

This clone has only one observation. The chain couples TRBV28 to TRBJ1-1; 7 nucleotides agree with TRBD1. The V gene's germline CDR1 is MDHEN and CDR2 SYDVKM. The J segment lost 0 bases and the V segment lost 6 bases, leaving 7 bases of the junction unmatched. The CDR3 is 15 amino acids. DNA for the CDR3: TGTGCCAGCAGCCACGGAGGGACAGTGAACACTGAAGCTTTCTTT. Its protein product is CASSHGGTVNTEAFF.

V gene TRBV3-1 (or the pseudogene TRBV3-2) combines with J gene TRBJ1-1; 7 bases are shared with TRBD1. The germline V gene has CDR1 LGHDT and CDR2 YNNKEL (reference sequence). This CDR3 region has 13 residues. The trim removed 0 bases at V and 5 bases at J, leaving 0 bases unmatched. The CDR3 protein is CASSQDRGTEAFF. CDR3 bases: TGTGCCAGCAGCCAAGACAGGGGGACTGAAGCTTTCTTT.

The rearrangement uses TRBV28 and TRBJ1-4; 8 nucleotides agree with TRBD1. This CDR3 has 14 residues. CDR1 MDHEN and CDR2 SYDVKM come from the germline V gene. Losses at the gene ends were 6 bases for V and 7 bases for J; bases not matched to a gene: 7. CDR3 in DNA: TGTGCCAGCAGGTCCGGGACAGGTTTTGAAAAACTGTTTTTT. Its translation: CASRSGTGFEKLFF. Drawing the rest from reference TRBV28 and TRBJ1-4, the complete variable domain is DVKVTQSSRYLVKRTGEKVFLECVQDMDHENMFWYRQDPGLGLRLIYFSYDVKMKEKGDIPEGYSVSREKKERFSLILESASTNQTSMYLCASRSGTGFEKLFFGSGTQLSVL.

The V gene is TRBV10-3, the J gene TRBJ1-2; no clear D. Per the germline V gene, CDR1 is ENHRY and CDR2 is SYGVKD. The CDR3 is made up of 11 amino acids. Trimming cost V 2 bases and J 7 bases, with 5 bases left between them. The CDR3 loop is CAISETGGYTF. CDR3 nucleotide sequence: TGTGCCATCAGTGAGACTGGTGGCTACACCTTC.

The chain carries TRBV18 and TRBJ1-4; no definite D call. The CDR3 loop spans 13 amino acids. Germline V gene lookup returns CDR1 KGHSH and CDR2 LQKENI. Trimming stripped 3 bases from V and 8 bases from J, with 10 bases between. In DNA form, the CDR3 reads TGTGCCAGCTCACCGTTAAAGGACGAAAAACTGTTTTTT. Amino acids: CASSPLKDEKLFF. The full variable domain, with the rest looked up from reference TRBV18 and TRBJ1-4, is NAGVMQNPRHLVRRRGQEARLRCSPMKGHSHVYWYRQLPEEGLKFMVYLQKENIIDESGMPKERFSAEFPKEGPSILRIQQVVRGDSAAYFCASSPLKDEKLFFGSGTQLSVL.

The chain is built from TRBV28 and TRBJ2-7, with 8 bases aligning to TRBD1. The CDR3 loop spans 15 amino acids. Germline CDR1 and CDR2: MDHEN and SYDVKM. V shed 4 bases, J shed 2 bases, and the junction held 7 bases outside the gene matches. The CDR3 here is CASSSHRQGTYEQYF. The CDR3 DNA sequence: TGTGCCAGCAGTTCCCATAGACAGGGGACCTACGAGCAGTACTTC.

The rearrangement links TRBV5-4 to TRBJ2-3; the match to TRBD2 covers 10 bases. With 6 bases clipped from V and 7 bases from J, the junction kept 14 bases outside the gene matches. Germline CDR1 reads SGHNT; CDR2 reads YYREEE (reference sequence). This CDR3 contains 16 residues. CDR3 sequence (DNA): TGTGCCAGCACCAGCCCGTCTAGCGGGAGTATCAATACGCAGTATTTT. Its protein product is CASTSPSSGSINTQYF.

The chain links TRBV27 to TRBJ2-2, with D possibly matching TRBD2 (6 bases). The germline gives CDR1 MNHEY, CDR2 SMNVEV (reference sequence). The CDR3 is made up of 15 amino acids. Deletions cut 8 bases from V and 2 bases from J, with 15 bases between. CDR3 coding DNA: TGTGCCAGCGGTCCCGGGACTTCCAACACCGGGGAGCTGTTTTTT. Amino acids: CASGPGTSNTGELFF.

The chain links TRBV7-2 to TRBJ2-1, with 15 bases identical to TRBD2. Trimming removed 4 bases from V and 13 bases from J; junction bases left unmatched: 14. Germline V gene sequence: CDR1 SGHTA, CDR2 FQGNSA. CDR3 size: 17 residues. CDR3 amino acids: CASSSQGGSGLAGGQFF. The CDR3 coding sequence is TGTGCCAGCAGCTCCCAGGGGGGGTCGGGACTAGCGGGAGGTCAGTTCTTC.

DNA for the CDR3: TGTGCCAGCAGTGGACAGGGACCTAACTATGGCTACACCTTC. It specifies CASSGQGPNYGYTF. The V and J genes are TRBV6-2 or TRBV6-3 and TRBJ1-2; TRBD1 aligns across 8 bases. The CDR3 contains 14 residues. Trimming removed 5 bases from V and 0 bases from J; junction bases left unmatched: 2. Germline CDR1 is MNHEY and CDR2 is SVGEGT.